This T cell receptor (beta chain) is from a study of CD8+ T cells in alopecia areata. V shed 2 bases and J 5 bases; nucleotides not matched to a gene: 9. The CDR3 has 17 residues. CDR1 is MNHNS and CDR2 is SASEGT in the germline V gene. TCR sequencing used cDNA made by reverse transcription of extracted RNA. Libraries were prepared by immunoSEQ multiplex PCR; TCRdb keeps only in-frame clonotypes and omits some of them. The table records hundreds of thousands of clones, about 60% of them present only once. Treatment reported: oral pan-JAK inhibitor, 5-10 mg twice daily. The TCR was taken from a human donor with alopecia areata. Source: CD4+ T cells sorted from blood, taken around week 54, from a patient treated with tofacitinib. V usage is TRBV6-1 and J usage is TRBJ2-2, with 9 bases identical to TRBD1. The CDR3 loop reads CASSETGGARKTGELFF. The CDR3 DNA reads TGTGCCAGCAGTGAAACAGGGGGCGCGAGAAAAACCGGGGAGCTGTTTTTT.